The 4 T cell receptor beta chains below were found in one sample sequenced in a study of shared clonotypes between healthy human individuals (dated by TCRdb to between 2020 and 2021). CD8 naive samples were CD45RO-negative cells positively selected for CCR7, giving a CD45RA+CCR7+ population that excluded TemRA cells. To prepare the library, the immunoSEQ multiplex PCR assay was applied. TCRdb holds this immuneACCESS table with in-frame rearrangements only. Some clones are missing; in checked studies, unresolved V genes explain under half, and the rest has no known cause. The sample records 1.5 million to 2.5 million clones, approximately 95% of which are singletons. The top ten hold 1.2% of the sample. Sequencing was performed on naive CD8+ T cells sorted from blood. Read against the paper, the sample's cell subset or site label means: CD45RA+CCR7+. Receptors were obtained from a man between 18 and 35 years old in good health.

The chain links TRBV6-6 to TRBJ2-1, with D hard to call. The CDR3 loop spans 14 amino acids. Trimming removed 5 bases at V and 8 bases at J, with 16 bases between. The germline CDR1 and CDR2 sequences are MNHNY and SVGAGI (reference sequence). The CDR3 region has the DNA TGTGCCAGCAGTCCGCCGGACGCGCTGTATGAGCAGTTCTTC. Protein sequence: CASSPPDALYEQFF.

V usage is TRBV10-1 and J usage is TRBJ2-3, with a weak D call TRBD1 (6 bases). V lost 3 bases to trimming and J lost 2 bases, with 15 bases between them. This CDR3 comprises 16 residues. Looked up from germline, CDR1 is WNHNN and CDR2 is SYGVQD (reference sequence). For the CDR3, the DNA is TGCGCCAGCAGTGATGGGGGCTTTGGGCACACAGATACGCAGTATTTT. It encodes CASSDGGFGHTDTQYF.

The rearrangement uses TRBV6-6 and TRBJ2-5; D could derive from TRBD1 or TRBD2 (5 bases each). V lost 6 bases to trimming and J lost 5 bases, with 16 bases between them. This CDR3 region has 14 residues. The germline CDR1 and CDR2 sequences are MNHNY and SVGAGI (reference sequence). In nucleotides, the CDR3 is TGTGCCAGCAGCCTGGGACCGGAGGAGGAGACCCAGTACTTC. It codes for CASSLGPEEETQYF.

V gene TRBV10-1 combines with J gene TRBJ2-7; no clear D gene. The germline gives CDR1 WNHNN, CDR2 SYGVQD (reference sequence). V lost 3 bases and J 0 bases, leaving 12 bases between the germline ends. This CDR3 contains 15 residues. The CDR3 loop is CASSDRLGGSYEQYF. The CDR3 coding sequence is TGCGCCAGCAGTGATCGGCTTGGCGGCTCCTACGAGCAGTACTTC.